The 13 T cell receptor beta chains below all came from one sample that was sequenced in a study of graft-versus-host responses after intestinal transplantation. These receptors have no identified antigens. The method was immunoSEQ multiplex PCR; TCRdb's version includes in-frame clones alone and lacks a portion of them. Here the sample spans about 110,000 clones, approximately 93% being singletons. The sample consisted of unstimulated CD8+ T cells sorted from spleen or lymph node cells, taken before transplant. Receptors originate from a human donor who was the organ donor for an intestinal transplant.

The chain uses TRBV7-9 and TRBJ2-1, with TRBD2 matching 12 bases. This CDR3 is 15 amino acids long. Germline V lookup: CDR1 SEHNR, CDR2 FQNEAQ (reference sequence). V was pared by 4 bases and J by 8 bases, with 6 bases of the junction left unmatched. CDR3 amino acids: CASSSTTSGSDEQFF. The DNA for the CDR3 is TGTGCCAGCAGCTCCACGACTAGCGGGAGCGATGAGCAGTTCTTC.

The chain joins TRBV10-3 to TRBJ2-5; D unclear. The CDR3 consists of 11 residues. Per the germline V gene, CDR1 is ENHRY and CDR2 is SYGVKD. V dropped 2 bases and J dropped 4 bases, with 2 bases sitting between them. The CDR3 coding sequence is TGTGCCATCAGTGAGCTAGAGACCCAGTACTTC. Translation: CAISELETQYF.

The chain is built from TRBV6-5 and TRBJ2-1, with 8 bases aligning to TRBD1. V trimming: 2 bases; J trimming: 12 bases; junction bases outside the gene matches: 6. Germline V gives CDR1 MNHEY, CDR2 SVGAGI. This CDR3 has 13 residues. The CDR3 sequence: CASSYTLDRGQFF. DNA of the CDR3: TGTGCCAGCAGTTACACCCTTGACAGGGGGCAGTTCTTC.

The V and J genes are TRBV30 and TRBJ2-1, with D possibly being TRBD2 (6 bases). CDR1 is GTSNPN and CDR2 is SVGIG in the germline V gene (reference sequence). V was trimmed by 2 bases and J by 2 bases, leaving 16 bases between them. This CDR3 is 16 amino acids long. DNA for the CDR3: TGTGCCTGGAGTACGGTAAAGCGGGCGGCCTACAATGAGCAGTTCTTC. Protein sequence: CAWSTVKRAAYNEQFF.

V gene TRBV6-5 combines with J gene TRBJ1-1; D call uncertain. Germline assignment: CDR1 MNHEY and CDR2 SVGAGI. Deletions cut 6 bases from V and 1 base from J, with 6 bases between. CDR3 length equals 12 residues. CDR3 coding DNA: TGTGCCAGCAGCCACCCGAACACTGAAGCTTTCTTT. It codes for CASSHPNTEAFF.

The gene calls are TRBV28 and TRBJ1-5; D is undetermined. Germline assignment: CDR1 MDHEN and CDR2 SYDVKM. The length of the CDR3 is 13 residues. Trimming took off 5 bases at V and 0 bases at J, with 5 bases between the two ends. CDR3 sequence (DNA): TGTGCCAGCAGTGATTATAGCAATCAGCCCCAGCATTTT. The encoded protein is CASSDYSNQPQHF.

This chain links TRBV6-5 with TRBJ2-3; possibly TRBD1 for D (6 bases). Germline assignment: CDR1 MNHEY and CDR2 SVGAGI. This CDR3 is built from 14 residues. V shed 4 bases and J shed 4 bases, with 12 bases lying between them. The CDR3 coding sequence is TGTGCCAGCAGTTTAAATCCAGGGGCAGATACGCAGTATTTT. Amino acids: CASSLNPGADTQYF.

This chain links TRBV19 with TRBJ2-1, with D hard to call. Germline V lookup: CDR1 LNHDA, CDR2 SQIVND (reference sequence). CDR3 size: 13 residues. Trimming removed 3 bases at V and 4 bases at J, with 7 bases between. The CDR3 spells CASSIGRYNEQFF. Written as DNA, the CDR3 is TGTGCCAGTAGTATTGGGCGGTACAATGAGCAGTTCTTC.

The genes are TRBV5-5 and TRBJ1-2; tentatively, D is TRBD1 (6 bases). Germline CDR1 and CDR2: SGHKS and YYEKEE (reference sequence). The CDR3 totals 15 residues. V lost 0 bases to trimming and J lost 0 bases, with 9 bases between them. CDR3 DNA sequence: TGTGCCAGCAGCTTGGAGCCAGGGGCTAACTATGGCTACACCTTC. It yields the protein CASSLEPGANYGYTF.

The chain carries TRBV30 and TRBJ1-1; TRBD1 aligns across 7 bases. The CDR3 has 13 amino acids. The germline gives CDR1 GTSNPN, CDR2 SVGIG (reference sequence). V was clipped by 0 bases and J by 3 bases; unmatched bases: 1. The CDR3 DNA reads as TGTGCCTGGAGTGTAGACAGGGACACTGAAGCTTTCTTT. This sequence encodes CAWSVDRDTEAFF.

The V gene is TRBV28, the J gene TRBJ2-5; D ambiguous. Trimming left V 5 bases short and J 0 bases short, with 13 bases between. The CDR3 is 15 amino acids. Germline CDR1 is MDHEN and CDR2 is SYDVKM. CDR3 region: CASSHLPGDQETQYF. The CDR3 DNA follows: TGTGCCAGCAGTCACCTCCCGGGTGACCAAGAGACCCAGTACTTC.

The chain is built from TRBV9 and TRBJ2-1; D is uncertain. The V end was cut by 0 bases, the J end by 0 bases, with 7 bases between. Germline assignment: CDR1 SGDLS and CDR2 YYNGEE. This CDR3 region has 15 residues. The CDR3 region has the DNA TGTGCCAGCAGCGTAGGGCTGGACTCCTACAATGAGCAGTTCTTC. Protein: CASSVGLDSYNEQFF. The entire variable domain, with the rest obtained from reference TRBV9 and TRBJ2-1, is as follows: DSGVTQTPKHLITATGQRVTLRCSPRSGDLSVYWYQQSLDQGLQFLIQYYNGEERAKGNILERFSAQQFPDLHSELNLSSLELGDSALYFCASSVGLDSYNEQFFGPGTRLTVL.

The chain combines TRBV30 with TRBJ2-1; the D is unclear. CDR3 length: 11 residues. Germline V gene sequence: CDR1 GTSNPN, CDR2 SVGIG (reference sequence). Between the trimmed V and J ends, which lost 2 bases and 7 bases, there was a span of 6 bases. CDR3 nucleotides: TGTGCCTGGAGTTTGGGAAATGAGCAGTTCTTC. Translation: CAWSLGNEQFF.